Below are 7 T cell receptor beta chains sequenced from a single sample in a study of T cell responses to AZD1222 COVID-19 vaccine. Assay: immunoSEQ multiplex PCR; the TCRdb copy retains only in-frame clones and omits some. The sample comprises about 130,000 clones, roughly 92% of which are singletons, and around 1.1% rests with the top ten. The material was peripheral blood, obtained 28 days after the second AZD1222 dose. These receptor sequences come from an adult who received the AZD1222 COVID-19 vaccine.

The CDR3 coding sequence is TGTGCCAGCAGGGATTGGACATTTGGTGGAGGGCCCCAGCATTTT. Translated, it gives CASRDWTFGGGPQHF. V usage is TRBV6-5 and J usage is TRBJ1-5; D might be TRBD1 (5 bases). The CDR3 consists of 15 residues. The ends were cut back, 6 bases at V and 9 bases at J, with 21 bases in the middle. Germline-derived CDR1 and CDR2 are MNHEY and SVGAGI.

This rearrangement joins TRBV7-2 to TRBJ2-1, with D possibly TRBD2 on 5 matching bases. The CDR3 sequence is 13 residues long. V lost 4 bases and J lost 3, with 7 bases in between. Germline V CDR1 and CDR2: SGHTA, FQGNSA. The CDR3 protein is CASSSGNYNEQFF. In DNA form, the CDR3 reads TGTGCCAGCAGCTCCGGGAACTACAATGAGCAGTTCTTC.

The V call is TRBV20-1, the J call TRBJ1-1; D uncertain. The V and J ends lost 3 bases and 0 bases respectively, with 20 bases between them. This CDR3 is built from 17 residues. Germline CDR1 is DFQATT and CDR2 is SNEGSKA (reference sequence). CDR3 coding DNA: TGCAGTGCTAGTCCCCCCGGCCGGGCAAGGGTGAACACTGAAGCTTTCTTT. Protein: CSASPPGRARVNTEAFF.

The CDR3 reads CASSLDWARQETQYF. For the CDR3, the DNA is TGTGCCAGCAGCTTAGATTGGGCGCGGCAAGAGACCCAGTACTTC. The chain has TRBV7-8 and TRBJ2-5, with D uncertain. The CDR3 consists of 15 residues. Germline V lookup: CDR1 SGHVS, CDR2 FQNEAQ. Trimming took 1 base from V and 2 from J, leaving 11 bases between them.

The CDR3 DNA sequence: TGTGCCAGCAGCGCAACTCCAGGGGGCGAGAACACTGAAGCTTTCTTT. The encoded protein is CASSATPGGENTEAFF. V is TRBV9 and J is TRBJ1-1; TRBD1 agrees at 8 bases. CDR3 size: 16 residues. CDR1 is SGDLS, CDR2 YYNGEE, per germline. With 3 bases clipped from V and 1 base from J, the junction kept 8 bases outside the gene matches.

The chain carries TRBV14 and TRBJ2-1, with TRBD1 matching over 9 bases. J gave up 7 bases and V 6 bases, and 7 bases lay outside the gene matches. The CDR3 length is 14 residues. Germline V lookup: CDR1 SGHDN, CDR2 FVKESK. This CDR3 is CASSRQTGGNEQFF. The CDR3, as DNA: TGTGCCAGCAGTCGGCAGACAGGGGGTAATGAGCAGTTCTTC.

The chain recombines TRBV5-8 with TRBJ1-4, with 7 bases identical to TRBD1. This CDR3 region has 15 residues. Trimming took 4 bases from V and 5 from J; bases not matched to a gene: 8. Germline CDR1 and CDR2: SGHTS and YDEGEE. Here the CDR3 DNA reads TGTGCCAGCAGCCGCCGGAGACAGGGCAATGAAAAACTGTTTTTT. The encoded protein is CASSRRRQGNEKLFF.